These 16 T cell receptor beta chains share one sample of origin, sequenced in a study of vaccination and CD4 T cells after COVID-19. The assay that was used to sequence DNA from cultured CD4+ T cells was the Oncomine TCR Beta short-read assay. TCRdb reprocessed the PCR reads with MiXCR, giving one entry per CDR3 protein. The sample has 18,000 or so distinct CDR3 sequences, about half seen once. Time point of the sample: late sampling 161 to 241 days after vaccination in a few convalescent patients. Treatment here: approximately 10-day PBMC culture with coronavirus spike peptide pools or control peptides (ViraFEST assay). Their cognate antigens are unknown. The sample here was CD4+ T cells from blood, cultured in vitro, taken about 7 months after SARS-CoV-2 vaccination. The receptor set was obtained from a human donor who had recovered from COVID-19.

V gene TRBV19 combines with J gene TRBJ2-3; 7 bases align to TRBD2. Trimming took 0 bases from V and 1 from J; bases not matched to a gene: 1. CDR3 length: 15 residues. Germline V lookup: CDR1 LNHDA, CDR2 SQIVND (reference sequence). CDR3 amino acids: CASSIDAGGTDTQYF. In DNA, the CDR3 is TGTGCCAGTAGTATAGATGCGGGGGGCACAGATACGCAGTATTTT.

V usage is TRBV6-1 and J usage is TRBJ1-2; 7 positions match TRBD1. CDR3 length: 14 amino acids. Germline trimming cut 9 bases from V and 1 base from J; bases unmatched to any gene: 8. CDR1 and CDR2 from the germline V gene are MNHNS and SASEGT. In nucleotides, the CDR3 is TGTGCCAGTCAACCGGGGACAGATAACTATGGCTACACCTTC. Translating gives CASQPGTDNYGYTF.

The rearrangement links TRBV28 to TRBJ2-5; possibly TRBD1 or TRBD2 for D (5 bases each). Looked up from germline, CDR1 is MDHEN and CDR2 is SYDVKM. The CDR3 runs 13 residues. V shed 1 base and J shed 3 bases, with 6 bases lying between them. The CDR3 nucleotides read TGTGCCAGCAGTTTATTGGGGGAAGAGACCCAGTACTTC. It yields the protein CASSLLGEETQYF.

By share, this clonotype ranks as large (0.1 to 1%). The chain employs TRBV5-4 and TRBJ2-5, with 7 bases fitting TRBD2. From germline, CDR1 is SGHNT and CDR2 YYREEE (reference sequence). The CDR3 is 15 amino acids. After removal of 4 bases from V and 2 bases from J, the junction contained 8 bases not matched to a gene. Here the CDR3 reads CASSRRLADQETQYF. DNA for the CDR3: TGTGCCAGCAGCCGAAGACTAGCCGATCAAGAGACCCAGTACTTC.

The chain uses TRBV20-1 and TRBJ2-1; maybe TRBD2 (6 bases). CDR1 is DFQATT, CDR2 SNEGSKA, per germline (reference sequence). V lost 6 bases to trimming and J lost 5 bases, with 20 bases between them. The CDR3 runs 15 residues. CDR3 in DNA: TGCAGTGCCGAGACGGTGGGGGAGGTCAACAATGAGCAGTTCTTC. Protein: CSAETVGEVNNEQFF.

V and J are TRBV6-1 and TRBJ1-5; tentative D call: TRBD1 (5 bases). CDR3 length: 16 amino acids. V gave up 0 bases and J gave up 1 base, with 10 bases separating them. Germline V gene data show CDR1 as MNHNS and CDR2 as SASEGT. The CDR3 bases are TGTGCCAGCAGTGAAGCCGGGGGAGGCAGCAATCAGCCCCAGCATTTT. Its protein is CASSEAGGGSNQPQHF.

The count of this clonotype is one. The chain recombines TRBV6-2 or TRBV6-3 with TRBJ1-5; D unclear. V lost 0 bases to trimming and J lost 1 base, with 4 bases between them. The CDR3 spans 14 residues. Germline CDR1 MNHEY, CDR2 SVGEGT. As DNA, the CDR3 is TGTGCCAGCAGTTACTCGTCCAGCAATCAGCCCCAGCATTTT. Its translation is CASSYSSSNQPQHF.

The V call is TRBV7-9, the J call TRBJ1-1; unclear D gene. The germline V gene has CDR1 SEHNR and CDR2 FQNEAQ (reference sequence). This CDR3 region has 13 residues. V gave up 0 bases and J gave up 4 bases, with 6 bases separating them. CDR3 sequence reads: CASSLARGTEAFF. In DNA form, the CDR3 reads TGTGCCAGCAGCTTAGCGCGGGGCACTGAAGCTTTCTTT.

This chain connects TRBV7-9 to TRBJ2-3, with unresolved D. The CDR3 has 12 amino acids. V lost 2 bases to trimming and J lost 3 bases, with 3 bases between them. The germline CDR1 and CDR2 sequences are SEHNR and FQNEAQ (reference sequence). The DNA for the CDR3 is TGTGCCAGCAGCTTATTTACAGATACGCAGTATTTT. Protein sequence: CASSLFTDTQYF.

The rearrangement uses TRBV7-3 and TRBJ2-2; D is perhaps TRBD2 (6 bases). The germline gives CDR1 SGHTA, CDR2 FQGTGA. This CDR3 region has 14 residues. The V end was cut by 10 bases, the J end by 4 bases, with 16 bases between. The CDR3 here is CATQQTSGTGELFF. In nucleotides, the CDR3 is TGTGCCACGCAGCAGACTAGTGGCACCGGGGAGCTGTTTTTT.

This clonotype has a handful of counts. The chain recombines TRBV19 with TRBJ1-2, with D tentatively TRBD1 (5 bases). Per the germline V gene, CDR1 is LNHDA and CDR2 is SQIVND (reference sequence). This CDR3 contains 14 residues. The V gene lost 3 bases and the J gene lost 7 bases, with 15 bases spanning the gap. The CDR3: CASSIRRGGAGYTF. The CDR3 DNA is TGTGCCAGTAGTATTAGGAGGGGTGGGGCTGGCTACACCTTC.

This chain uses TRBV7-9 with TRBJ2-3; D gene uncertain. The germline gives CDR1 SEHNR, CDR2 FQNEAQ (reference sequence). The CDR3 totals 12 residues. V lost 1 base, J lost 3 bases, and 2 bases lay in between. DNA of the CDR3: TGTGCCAGCAGCTTAGATACAGATACGCAGTATTTT. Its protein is CASSLDTDTQYF.

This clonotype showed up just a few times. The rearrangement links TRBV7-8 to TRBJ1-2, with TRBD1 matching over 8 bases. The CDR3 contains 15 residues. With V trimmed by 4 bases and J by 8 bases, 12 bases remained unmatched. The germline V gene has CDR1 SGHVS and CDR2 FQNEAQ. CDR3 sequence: CASSSIQGALGGYTF. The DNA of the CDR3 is TGTGCCAGCAGCTCGATCCAGGGGGCTCTTGGAGGCTACACCTTC.

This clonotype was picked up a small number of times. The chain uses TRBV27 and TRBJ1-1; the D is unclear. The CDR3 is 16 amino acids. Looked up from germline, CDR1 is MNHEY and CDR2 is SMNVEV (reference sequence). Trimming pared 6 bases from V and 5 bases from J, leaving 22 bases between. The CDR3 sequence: CASSPQEGGNKTEAFF. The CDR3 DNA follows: TGTGCCAGCAGCCCCCAGGAGGGAGGGAATAAAACTGAAGCTTTCTTT.

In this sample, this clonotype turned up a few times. This CDR3 reads CASRHTLLAGTDTQYF. CDR3 in DNA: TGTGCCAGCAGGCATACCCTACTAGCGGGTACAGATACGCAGTATTTT. The chain couples TRBV6-1 to TRBJ2-3, with 9 positions matching TRBD2. Germline V gives CDR1 MNHNS, CDR2 SASEGT. The length of the CDR3 is 16 residues. The ends lost 6 bases at V and 3 bases at J; junction bases unmatched: 10.

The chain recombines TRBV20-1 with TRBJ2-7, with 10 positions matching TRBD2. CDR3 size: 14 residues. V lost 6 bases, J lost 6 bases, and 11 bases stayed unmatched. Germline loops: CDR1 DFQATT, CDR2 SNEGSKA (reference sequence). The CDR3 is CSAQYGTSELEQYF. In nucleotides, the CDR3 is TGCAGTGCCCAATACGGGACTAGCGAGCTCGAGCAGTACTTC.